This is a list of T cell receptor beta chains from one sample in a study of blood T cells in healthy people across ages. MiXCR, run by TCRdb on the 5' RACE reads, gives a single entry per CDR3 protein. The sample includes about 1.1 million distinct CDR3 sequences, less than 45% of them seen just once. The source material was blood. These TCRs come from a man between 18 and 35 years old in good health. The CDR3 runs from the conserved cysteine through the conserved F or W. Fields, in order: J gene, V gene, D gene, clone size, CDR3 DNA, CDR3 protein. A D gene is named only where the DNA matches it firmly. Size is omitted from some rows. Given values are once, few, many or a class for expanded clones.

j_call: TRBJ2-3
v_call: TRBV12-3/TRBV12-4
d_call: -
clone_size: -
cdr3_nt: TGTGCCGGCAGTCCGGTAGGGGGGTTCTATACCACAGATACGCAGTATTTT
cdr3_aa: CAGSPVGGFYTTDTQYF

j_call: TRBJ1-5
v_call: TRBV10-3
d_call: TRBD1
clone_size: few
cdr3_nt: TGTGCCATCAGTGAGTCGGGGGGACAGGGGTTTCAGCCCCAGCATTTT
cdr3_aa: CAISESGGQGFQPQHF

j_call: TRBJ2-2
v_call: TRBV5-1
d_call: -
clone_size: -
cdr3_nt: TGCGCCAGCAGCTTTATTAGGCTGGAAAACACCGGGGAGCTGTTTTTT
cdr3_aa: CASSFIRLENTGELFF

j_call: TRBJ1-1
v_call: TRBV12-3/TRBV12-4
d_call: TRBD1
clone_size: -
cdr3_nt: TGTGCCAGCAGTCCCTACAGGGGGCCGAACACTGAAGCTTTCTTT
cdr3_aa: CASSPYRGPNTEAFF

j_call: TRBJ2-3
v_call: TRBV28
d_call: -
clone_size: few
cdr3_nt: TGTGCCAGCAGTTCCCCGGGACACATGTTAGGAGATACGCAGTATTTT
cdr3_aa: CASSSPGHMLGDTQYF

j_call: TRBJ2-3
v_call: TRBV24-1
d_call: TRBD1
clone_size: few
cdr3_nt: TGTGCCACCAGTGATTTGGGGGACAGCAGCACAGATACGCAGTATTTT
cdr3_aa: CATSDLGDSSTDTQYF

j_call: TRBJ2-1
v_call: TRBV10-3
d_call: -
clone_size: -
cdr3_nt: TGTGCCATCAAAGACTCGACGGAGCAGTTCTTC
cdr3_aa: CAIKDSTEQFF

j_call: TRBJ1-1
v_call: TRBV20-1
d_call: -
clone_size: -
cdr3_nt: TGCAGTGCTAGTACCTGGAACACTGAAGCTTTCTTT
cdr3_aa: CSASTWNTEAFF

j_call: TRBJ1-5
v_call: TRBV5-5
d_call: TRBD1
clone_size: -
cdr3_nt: TGTGCCAGCAGTTCCACAGGGGGCATGAGCAATCAGCCCCAGCATTTT
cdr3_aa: CASSSTGGMSNQPQHF

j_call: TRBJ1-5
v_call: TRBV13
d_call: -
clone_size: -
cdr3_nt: TGTGCCAGCAGCAAAAGGGCAGGGGTCGTTTGGAATCAGCCCCAGCATTTT
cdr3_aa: CASSKRAGVVWNQPQHF

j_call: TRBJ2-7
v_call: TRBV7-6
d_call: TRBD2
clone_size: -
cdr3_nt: TGTGCCAGCAGCAGCGGGGTTAATTTTGAGCAGTACTTC
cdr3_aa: CASSSGVNFEQYF

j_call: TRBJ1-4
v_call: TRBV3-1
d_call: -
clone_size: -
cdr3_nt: TGTGCCAGCAGGACTCGGGTGGGTGCAACTAATGAAAAACTGTTTTTT
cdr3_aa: CASRTRVGATNEKLFF

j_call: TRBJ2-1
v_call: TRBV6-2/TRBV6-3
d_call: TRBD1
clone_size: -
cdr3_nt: TGTGCCAGCAGTACTCGGGACAGGGGCGGCAATGAGCAGTTCTTC
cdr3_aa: CASSTRDRGGNEQFF

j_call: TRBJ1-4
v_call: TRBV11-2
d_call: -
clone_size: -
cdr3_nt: TGTGCCAGCAGCTTAGATCCGGCGGGTCCGGCAACTAATGAAAAACTGTTTTTT
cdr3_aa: CASSLDPAGPATNEKLFF

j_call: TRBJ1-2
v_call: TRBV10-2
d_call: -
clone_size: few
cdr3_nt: TGCGCCAGCAGTCCCACCAAGACGGAATATGGCTACACCTTC
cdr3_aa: CASSPTKTEYGYTF

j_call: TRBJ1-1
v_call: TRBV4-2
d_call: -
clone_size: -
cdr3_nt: TGTGCCAGCAGCCAAGATCGGGGAGGGAAAGCTTTCTTT
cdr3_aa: CASSQDRGGKAFF

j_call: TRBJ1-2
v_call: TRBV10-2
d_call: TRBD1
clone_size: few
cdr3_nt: TGCACCAGCAGTGAGTCGACAGGGATTAATGGCTACACCTTC
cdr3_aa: CTSSESTGINGYTF

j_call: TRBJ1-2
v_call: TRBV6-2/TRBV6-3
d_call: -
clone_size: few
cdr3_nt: TGTGCCAGCAGTTACCCGACAGTCATCTATGGCTACACCTTC
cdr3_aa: CASSYPTVIYGYTF

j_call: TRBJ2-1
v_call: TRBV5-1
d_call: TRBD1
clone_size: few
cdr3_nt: TGCGCCAGCGGGGGACAGCTAAACAATGAGCAGTTCTTC
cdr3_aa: CASGGQLNNEQFF

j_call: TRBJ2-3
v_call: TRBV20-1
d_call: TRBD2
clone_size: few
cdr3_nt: TGCAGTGCTAGGGCAGCGGGGGGAAACACAGATACGCAGTATTTT
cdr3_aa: CSARAAGGNTDTQYF

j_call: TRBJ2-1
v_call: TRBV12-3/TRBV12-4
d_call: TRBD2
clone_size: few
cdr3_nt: TGTGCCAGCAGACTAGGAGGGGCGGGGGGCCCTTTCCGCGATGAGCAGTTCTTC
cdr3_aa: CASRLGGAGGPFRDEQFF

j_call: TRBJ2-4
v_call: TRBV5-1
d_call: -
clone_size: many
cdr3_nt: TGCGCCAGCAGCTTGGACACCGCCAAAAACATTCAGTACTTC
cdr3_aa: CASSLDTAKNIQYF

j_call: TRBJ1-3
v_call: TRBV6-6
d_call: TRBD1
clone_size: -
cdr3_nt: TGTGCCAGCAGTCCCCCGGGACAGGGTCTCTCTGGAAACACCATATATTTT
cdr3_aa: CASSPPGQGLSGNTIYF

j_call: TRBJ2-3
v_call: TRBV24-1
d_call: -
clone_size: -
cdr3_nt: TGTGCCACCAGTGATTACAGGTGCCTGCAGTATTTT
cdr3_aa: CATSDYRCLQYF

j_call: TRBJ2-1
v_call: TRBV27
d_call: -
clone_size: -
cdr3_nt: TGTGCCAGCAGACCGGACGGAAGCTCCTACAATGAGCAGTTCTTC
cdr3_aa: CASRPDGSSYNEQFF

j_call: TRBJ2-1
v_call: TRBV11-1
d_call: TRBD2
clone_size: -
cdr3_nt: TGTGCCAGCAGCAAGAAGCGGGGGGGCTCCTACAATGAGCAGTTCTTC
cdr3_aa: CASSKKRGGSYNEQFF

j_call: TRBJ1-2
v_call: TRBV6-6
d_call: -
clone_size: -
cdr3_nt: TGTGCCAGCAGTCAGATGGGGCCCCAAGAAGGCTACACCTTC
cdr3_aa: CASSQMGPQEGYTF

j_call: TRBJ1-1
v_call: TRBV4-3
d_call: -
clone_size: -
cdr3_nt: TGCGCCAGCAGCCAAGAGGGACACATGAACACTGAAGCTTTCTTT
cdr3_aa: CASSQEGHMNTEAFF

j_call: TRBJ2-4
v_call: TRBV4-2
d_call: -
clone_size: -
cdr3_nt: TGTGCCAGCAGCCACGAACTAGCCAAAAACATTCAGTACTTC
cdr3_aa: CASSHELAKNIQYF

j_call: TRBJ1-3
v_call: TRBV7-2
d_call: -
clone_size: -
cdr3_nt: TGTGCCAGCAGCTTAAGTTCAACCTTCTCTGGAAACACCATATATTTT
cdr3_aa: CASSLSSTFSGNTIYF

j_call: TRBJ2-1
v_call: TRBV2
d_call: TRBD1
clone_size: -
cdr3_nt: TGTGCCAGCAGTCGAGAGCCGGGACAGGAAGTCTTGAAAGTCAATGAGCAGTTCTTC
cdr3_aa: CASSREPGQEVLKVNEQFF

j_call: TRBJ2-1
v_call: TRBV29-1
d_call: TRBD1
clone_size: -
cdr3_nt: TGCAGCGCCACGGGACAGAGGGTTAATAATGAGCAGTTCTTC
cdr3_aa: CSATGQRVNNEQFF

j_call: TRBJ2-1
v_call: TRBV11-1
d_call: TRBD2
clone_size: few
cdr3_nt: TGTGCCAGCAGCTTTAGCGGGGGCCATCTCGGGAATGAGCAGTTCTTC
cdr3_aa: CASSFSGGHLGNEQFF

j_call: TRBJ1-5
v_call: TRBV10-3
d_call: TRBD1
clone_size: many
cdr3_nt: TGTGCCATATCCGGGACAGGGAATCAGCCCCAGCATTTT
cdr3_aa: CAISGTGNQPQHF

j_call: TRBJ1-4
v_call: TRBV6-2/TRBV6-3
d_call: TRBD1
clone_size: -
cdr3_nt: TGTGCCAGCAGTTCCCTTTCGACAGGGAAGAGAGAAAAACTGTTTTTT
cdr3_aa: CASSSLSTGKREKLFF

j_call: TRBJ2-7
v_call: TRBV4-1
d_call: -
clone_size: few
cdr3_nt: TGCGCCAGCAGCCAAGCCTCCTCCTACAATGAGCAGTACTTC
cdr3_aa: CASSQASSYNEQYF

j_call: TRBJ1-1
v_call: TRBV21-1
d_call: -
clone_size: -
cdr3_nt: TGTGCCAGCAGCCCCCGGCGGGCAGGAACCTTGAACACTGAAGCTTTCTTT
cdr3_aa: CASSPRRAGTLNTEAFF

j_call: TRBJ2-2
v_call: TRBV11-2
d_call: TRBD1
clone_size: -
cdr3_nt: TGTGCCAGCAGCTTAGAAAGACAGGGCACCGGGGAGCTGTTTTTT
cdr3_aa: CASSLERQGTGELFF

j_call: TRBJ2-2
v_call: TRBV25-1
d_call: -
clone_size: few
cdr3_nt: TGTGCCAGCAGGGTTACAGGGAACACCGGGGAGCTGTTTTTT
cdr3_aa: CASRVTGNTGELFF

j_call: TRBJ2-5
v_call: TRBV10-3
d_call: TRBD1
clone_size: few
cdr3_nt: TGTGCCATCGGACAGGGTGGAGAGACCCAGTACTTC
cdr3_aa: CAIGQGGETQYF

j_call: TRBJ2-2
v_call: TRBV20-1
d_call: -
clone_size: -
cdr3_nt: TGCAGTGCTACTGGAGCCCAGGGACCCGGGGAGCTGTTTTTT
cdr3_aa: CSATGAQGPGELFF